A single sample is the source of the 6 T cell receptor beta chains below, sequenced in a study of shared clonotypes between healthy human individuals. Data came from immunoSEQ multiplex PCR; TCRdb stores just in-frame clones and leaves some out. In the table there are about 2.3 million clones, over 90% of which are singletons. The sequencing input was naive CD4+ T cells from PBMCs. The subset denotes: CD45RA+ positively selected. The receptors come from a man aged 18 to 35 in good health. Some clones in this sample may be carry-over from other donors' samples.

The chain carries TRBV28 and TRBJ2-3; TRBD2 matches at 10 bases. CDR3 size: 15 residues. The germline V gene encodes CDR1 MDHEN and CDR2 SYDVKM. V was pared by 6 bases and J by 2 bases, with 5 bases of the junction left unmatched. The CDR3 spells CASSLAGVITDTQYF. As DNA, the CDR3 is TGTGCCAGCAGCCTAGCGGGAGTAATCACAGATACGCAGTATTTT.

The chain links TRBV9 to TRBJ2-2; TRBD2 matches 7 bases. Trimming removed 5 bases from V and 2 bases from J; junction bases left unmatched: 9. The CDR3 spans 16 residues. Germline V lookup: CDR1 SGDLS, CDR2 YYNGEE. The CDR3 loop reads CASREASGLNTGELFF. The CDR3 region has the DNA TGTGCCAGCAGAGAAGCTAGCGGTCTTAACACCGGGGAGCTGTTTTTT.

This rearrangement joins TRBV7-2 to TRBJ2-7, with a possible D match to TRBD1 (9 bases). Trimming stripped 4 bases from V and 5 bases from J, with 21 bases between. The CDR3 runs 16 residues. Germline V gene sequence: CDR1 SGHTA, CDR2 FQGNSA. The CDR3: CASSSTGGTGIHEQYF. CDR3 nucleotide sequence: TGTGCCAGCAGCTCCACGGGAGGGACAGGGATCCACGAGCAGTACTTC.

The chain links TRBV5-1 to TRBJ2-7; TRBD2 matches 10 bases. The CDR3 totals 14 residues. V lost 4 bases to trimming and J lost 5 bases; unmatched junction nucleotides: 6. Germline CDR1 and CDR2: SGHRS and YFSETQ. The CDR3 nucleotides are TGCGCCAGCAGCGAAGGACTAGCGGTCAACGAGCAGTACTTC. Its protein product is CASSEGLAVNEQYF.

The chain has TRBV29-1 and TRBJ2-1, with D uncertain. CDR3 size: 12 residues. The germline CDR1 and CDR2 sequences are SQVTM and ANQGSEA. V lost 7 bases to trimming and J lost 6 bases, with 13 bases between them. Here the CDR3 DNA reads TGCAGCGCCTCCGGGCCCGGCAATGAGCAGTTCTTC. Protein product: CSASGPGNEQFF.

The chain recombines TRBV10-3 with TRBJ1-1; D is unclear. Germline CDR1 is ENHRY and CDR2 is SYGVKD. Trimming left V 3 bases short and J 5 bases short, with 10 bases between. CDR3 length: 13 residues. The chain's CDR3 is CAISEKDGTEAFF. In nucleotides, the CDR3 is TGTGCCATCAGTGAAAAGGACGGAACTGAAGCTTTCTTT.